Shown below are 12 T cell receptor beta chains from a single sample sequenced in a study of T cell responses to AZD1222 COVID-19 vaccine. Some clones are missing from TCRdb's copy, which holds only in-frame ones; the method was immunoSEQ multiplex PCR. Among over 100,000 clones, 93% were seen once, and the ten largest hold around 5%. The sequenced sample was peripheral blood, obtained on day 0 of AZD1222 vaccination. Receptors originate from an adult in good health.

This clone has only a few counts. One junction end disagrees with the germline gene, perhaps due to a read error. The chain combines TRBV7-7 with TRBJ2-2; 9 bases match TRBD1. CDR3 size: 15 residues. CDR1 SSHAT and CDR2 FNYEAQ come from the germline V gene (reference sequence). The CDR3, as DNA: TGTGCTAGCAGCCCGGACAGGGGTGGTACCGGGGAGCTGTTTTTT. Amino acid sequence: CASSPDRGGTGELFF.

The chain combines TRBV3-1 (or the pseudogene TRBV3-2) with TRBJ2-7; 9 nucleotides match TRBD2. CDR1 is LGHDT and CDR2 is YNNKEL in the germline V gene (reference sequence). With V trimmed by 1 base and J by 2 bases, 6 bases remained unmatched. The CDR3 contains 16 residues. CDR3 sequence: CASSQGRAGGPYEQYF. CDR3 bases: TGTGCCAGCAGCCAAGGGCGAGCGGGAGGCCCCTACGAGCAGTACTTC.

V gene TRBV19 combines with J gene TRBJ2-7; TRBD2 might be the D (5 bases). From germline, CDR1 is LNHDA and CDR2 SQIVND (reference sequence). The CDR3 contains 13 residues. Trimming pared 4 bases from V and 5 bases from J, leaving 12 bases between. CDR3 DNA: TGTGCCAGTAGTAAACTAGGGCACCACGAGCAGTACTTC. Protein sequence: CASSKLGHHEQYF. The full variable domain, rest sourced from reference TRBV19 and TRBJ2-7, is DGGITQSPKYLFRKEGQNVTLSCEQNLNHDAMYWYRQDPGQGLRLIYYSQIVNDFQKGDIAEGYSVSREKKESFPLTVTSAQKNPTAFYLCASSKLGHHEQYFGPGTRLTVT.

The chain has TRBV4-2 and TRBJ2-7; D is perhaps TRBD1 (5 bases). V was clipped by 4 bases and J by 3 bases, with 22 bases between them. The germline V gene has CDR1 LGHNA and CDR2 YNFKEQ. The CDR3 runs 17 residues. In DNA form, the CDR3 reads TGTGCCAGCAGCCTAGAACTTCACAGGAGTAGAGTCTACGAGCAGTACTTC. Translation: CASSLELHRSRVYEQYF.

A single count supports this clone. The genes are TRBV7-9 and TRBJ1-2, with D hard to call. This CDR3 spans 14 amino acids. Germline V gene data show CDR1 as SEHNR and CDR2 as FQNEAQ (reference sequence). V was clipped by 2 bases and J by 4 bases, with 11 bases between them. Here the CDR3 reads CASSLIGRFYGYTF. The CDR3 bases are TGTGCCAGCAGCTTAATCGGTCGGTTCTATGGCTACACCTTC. Full variable domain (rest looked up from reference TRBV7-9 and TRBJ1-2): DTGVSQNPRHKITKRGQNVTFRCDPISEHNRLYWYRQTLGQGPEFLTYFQNEAQLEKSRLLSDRFSAERPKGSFSTLEIQRTEQGDSAMYLCASSLIGRFYGYTFGSGTRLTVV.

The chain uses TRBV5-1 and TRBJ1-1; no clear D. The V end was cut by 1 base, the J end by 2 bases, with 15 bases between. This CDR3 spans 16 amino acids. The germline V gene encodes CDR1 SGHRS and CDR2 YFSETQ. Here the CDR3 reads CASSLQANLFNTEAFF. Here the CDR3 DNA reads TGCGCCAGCAGCTTGCAGGCCAATCTCTTCAACACTGAAGCTTTCTTT.

This rearrangement joins TRBV5-1 to TRBJ2-2; 10 bases align to TRBD2. The CDR3 runs to 17 residues. Germline V gene sequence: CDR1 SGHRS, CDR2 YFSETQ. Losses at the gene ends were 6 bases for V and 6 bases for J; bases not matched to a gene: 14. CDR3 sequence (DNA): TGCGCCAGCACCGTAGCGGGAGGAGGATTTGGCGCCGGGGAGCTGTTTTTT. It is translated as CASTVAGGGFGAGELFF.

This clone was seen a single time. The chain is built from TRBV7-9 and TRBJ1-2, with 10 bases identical to TRBD1. V gave up 5 bases and J gave up 4 bases; unmatched junction bases: 16. Per germline, CDR1 SEHNR and CDR2 FQNEAQ (reference sequence). CDR3 length: 18 amino acids. The CDR3 DNA reads TGTGCCAGCAGCCGATACAAGACAGGGGGCGCAGTAGTCTATGGCTACACCTTC. It specifies CASSRYKTGGAVVYGYTF.

The rearrangement uses TRBV15 and TRBJ2-1, with 11 bases aligning to TRBD2. Looked up from germline, CDR1 is LNHNV and CDR2 is YYDKDF (reference sequence). Trimming took 3 bases from V and 9 from J; bases not matched to a gene: 7. The CDR3 covers 15 residues. This CDR3 reads CATSRDSGRAREQFF. The CDR3 DNA follows: TGTGCCACCAGCAGGGATAGCGGGAGGGCTCGTGAGCAGTTCTTC. The full variable domain, completed using reference TRBV15 and TRBJ2-1, is DAMVIQNPRYQVTQFGKPVTLSCSQTLNHNVMYWYQQKSSQAPKLLFHYYDKDFNNEADTPDNFQSRRPNTSFCFLDIRSPGLGDTAMYLCATSRDSGRAREQFFGPGTRLTVL.

The V and J genes are TRBV7-2 and TRBJ1-5; unclear D gene. Per the germline V gene, CDR1 is SGHTA and CDR2 is FQGNSA. This CDR3 contains 14 residues. The V end lost 6 bases, the J end lost 2 bases, and 11 bases lay between the germline ends. CDR3 sequence reads: CASSSAGGNQPQHF. The CDR3 DNA is TGTGCCAGCAGTTCCGCTGGAGGCAATCAGCCCCAGCATTTT.

This clone was seen a single time. The CDR3 coding sequence is TGTGCCAGCAGCTTAGAGGGGTATGGCTACACCTTC. Amino acids: CASSLEGYGYTF. The chain has TRBV7-9 and TRBJ1-2, with D possibly matching TRBD1 (5 bases). V lost 1 base to trimming and J lost 5 bases, with 5 bases between them. This CDR3 region has 12 residues. CDR1 is SEHNR, CDR2 FQNEAQ, per germline (reference sequence).

The chain links TRBV7-9 to TRBJ1-3, with D unclear. In germline, CDR1 is SEHNR, CDR2 FQNEAQ (reference sequence). Trimming pared 5 bases from V and 0 bases from J, leaving 14 bases between. This CDR3 is 16 amino acids long. This CDR3 is CASSHPDANSGNTIYF. In DNA, the CDR3 is TGTGCCAGCAGCCACCCGGACGCTAACTCTGGAAACACCATATATTTT.